Included here is one TCR beta chain sequence, with context. The sample is drawn from a study of blood T cell repertoires in COVID-19. About the research overall: Acute and convalescent COVID-19 samples came from the United States, Italy and Spain. Sources were T cells, B-cell-depleted T cells, or PBMCs; the material itself was cDNA or gDNA.

The CDR3 loop spans 15 amino acids. CDR1 is SGDLS, CDR2 YYNGEE, per germline. V lost 4 bases and J 0 bases, leaving 10 bases between the germline ends. In the original analysis: Using reference gene primer amplification, nucleated cell counts were estimated. Produced via immunoSEQ multiplex PCR; TCRdb's table is partial and in-frame only. V and J calls and clone size are given by that table; D and trimming were obtained from the DNA. The table has over 95,000 clones, around nine tenths seen once. The chain is built from TRBV9 and TRBJ2-2, with D maybe TRBD2 (7 bases). The origin of this receptor is a woman aged 70-85 years who had recovered from COVID-19. Specimen: peripheral blood. CDR3 loop: CASSSGGTNTGELFF. The CDR3 DNA reads TGTGCCAGCAGCTCGGGGGGCACGAACACCGGGGAGCTGTTTTTT.